Below, 17 T cell receptor beta chains from the same sample are listed, as sequenced in a study of T cell repertoires in ileal Crohn's disease. Here immunoSEQ multiplex PCR was the method, and the copy in TCRdb shows in-frame clones only, minus some. Of about 17,000 clones in the sample, 75% to 90% are singletons; the top ten hold about a tenth. What was sequenced was ileal tissue. Receptors were obtained from an adult with Crohn's disease.

J is TRBJ2-4 and V is TRBV27, with a possible D match to TRBD2 (5 bases). CDR1 MNHEY and CDR2 SMNVEV come from the germline V gene (reference sequence). V was clipped by 7 bases and J by 7 bases, with 14 bases between them. The CDR3 is 13 amino acids. The CDR3: CASMEASKNIQYF. CDR3 nucleotide sequence: TGTGCCAGCATGGAGGCTAGCAAGAACATTCAGTACTTC.

The CDR3 is CASSLGGDEKLFF. The CDR3, as DNA: TGTGCCAGCAGCTTAGGGGGAGATGAAAAACTGTTTTTT. The V and J genes are TRBV7-2 and TRBJ1-4, with D unclear. Germline V lookup: CDR1 SGHTA, CDR2 FQGNSA. The V end lost 1 base, the J end lost 6 bases, and 6 bases lay between the germline ends. The CDR3 has 13 residues. Supplemented by reference TRBV7-2 and TRBJ1-4, the full variable domain reads GAGVSQSPSNKVTEKGKDVELRCDPISGHTALYWYRQSLGQGLEFLIYFQGNSAPDKSGLPSDRFSAERTGGSVSTLTIQRTQQEDSAVYLCASSLGGDEKLFFGSGTQLSVL.

This clone was recorded only once. The chain recombines TRBV7-2 with TRBJ1-5, with 8 bases identical to TRBD1. This CDR3 has 14 residues. Trimming cost V 4 bases and J 7 bases; bases outside gene matches: 6. Germline V gives CDR1 SGHTA, CDR2 FQGNSA. The CDR3 DNA sequence: TGTGCCAGCAGCTCGCAGGGGGCAGGGCAGCCCCAGCATTTT. This codes for CASSSQGAGQPQHF. Full variable domain (rest looked up from reference TRBV7-2 and TRBJ1-5): GAGVSQSPSNKVTEKGKDVELRCDPISGHTALYWYRQSLGQGLEFLIYFQGNSAPDKSGLPSDRFSAERTGGSVSTLTIQRTQQEDSAVYLCASSSQGAGQPQHFGDGTRLSIL.

The chain links TRBV5-1 to TRBJ2-5, with D possibly being TRBD1 (5 bases). Per the germline V gene, CDR1 is SGHRS and CDR2 is YFSETQ. The CDR3 length is 14 residues. Trimming took 2 bases from V and 5 from J, leaving 13 bases between them. The CDR3 region has the DNA TGCGCCAGCAGCTTTCGGCAGGGTGTTGAGACCCAGTACTTC. It specifies CASSFRQGVETQYF.

The chain employs TRBV6-6 and TRBJ1-4, with D possibly being TRBD1 (5 bases). The germline V gene encodes CDR1 MNHNY and CDR2 SVGAGI (reference sequence). Trimming cost V 6 bases and J 8 bases, with 16 bases left between them. The CDR3 is 14 residues long. CDR3 bases: TGTGCCAGCAGCCGCGTTGGGGCTCCGGAAAAACTGTTTTTT. It is translated as CASSRVGAPEKLFF.

The chain employs TRBV6-5 and TRBJ1-3, with D perhaps matching TRBD1 (6 bases). Trimming shortened V by 4 bases and J by 4 bases, and 14 bases separated the two germline ends. There are 15 residues in the CDR3. The germline gives CDR1 MNHEY, CDR2 SVGAGI. The CDR3 reads CASSSSGGPGNTIYF. The CDR3 DNA follows: TGTGCCAGCAGTTCCTCGGGGGGGCCAGGAAACACCATATATTTT.

As DNA, the CDR3 is TGTGCCAGCAGCTTGATAGCTAGCACAGATACGCAGTATTTT. Amino acids: CASSLIASTDTQYF. The J gene is TRBJ2-3, the V gene TRBV7-8, with D unresolved. The CDR3 has 14 amino acids. With 3 bases removed from V and 0 bases from J, the gap between germline ends came to 7 bases. Germline CDR1 is SGHVS and CDR2 is FQNEAQ.

This clone has only one observation. The rearrangement joins TRBV7-3 to TRBJ2-3, with 11 positions matching TRBD2. Germline-derived CDR1 and CDR2 are SGHTA and FQGTGA. This CDR3 region has 16 residues. The V segment lost 5 bases and the J segment 2 bases; nucleotides outside the gene matches: 6. The CDR3 bases are TGTGCCAGCAGCCCTTTAGCGGGGGGGCCCACAGATACGCAGTATTTT. Its translation is CASSPLAGGPTDTQYF.

This clone was counted once. The CDR3 region is CASSLGTGGGEQYF. The CDR3 region has the DNA TGCGCCAGCAGCTTGGGTACAGGGGGCGGCGAGCAGTACTTC. This chain connects TRBV5-1 to TRBJ2-7, with TRBD1 matching 9 bases. Germline loops: CDR1 SGHRS, CDR2 YFSETQ. The CDR3 extends over 14 amino acids. Trimming removed 0 bases from V and 6 bases from J; junction bases left unmatched: 4.

The chain combines TRBV11-3 with TRBJ2-3; 9 bases map to TRBD1. The J segment lost 5 bases and the V segment lost 5 bases, leaving 8 bases of the junction unmatched. The length of the CDR3 is 15 residues. Germline lookup yields CDR1 SGHNT and CDR2 YENEEA. In nucleotides, the CDR3 is TGTGCCAGCAGCCCCCGGACAGGGGCGAGAGATACGCAGTATTTT. Amino acids: CASSPRTGARDTQYF.

This chain uses TRBV11-2 with TRBJ1-5, with D perhaps matching TRBD1 (5 bases). Germline V gene lookup returns CDR1 SGHAT and CDR2 FQNNGV. The CDR3 extends over 13 amino acids. The ends were cut back, 6 bases at V and 5 bases at J, with 11 bases in the middle. This CDR3 is CASSRTGDQPQHF. The CDR3 nucleotides read TGTGCCAGCAGTCGGACGGGGGATCAGCCCCAGCATTTT.

In DNA form, the CDR3 reads TGTGCCAGCAGCCCTCGACAGGCGACGAACACCGGGGAGCTGTTTTTT. This encodes CASSPRQATNTGELFF. The rearrangement joins TRBV11-2 to TRBJ2-2; D perhaps matches TRBD1 (6 bases). The V end was cut by 5 bases, the J end by 0 bases, with 13 bases between. The CDR3 length is 16 residues. Germline CDR1 is SGHAT and CDR2 is FQNNGV. The full variable domain, completed using reference TRBV11-2 and TRBJ2-2, is EAGVAQSPRYKIIEKRQSVAFWCNPISGHATLYWYQQILGQGPKLLIQFQNNGVVDDSQLPKDRFSAERLKGVDSTLKIQPAKLEDSAVYLCASSPRQATNTGELFFGEGSRLTVL.

The V call is TRBV27, the J call TRBJ2-1, with a tentative D call TRBD2 (6 bases). There are 16 residues in the CDR3. Germline CDR1 MNHEY, CDR2 SMNVEV (reference sequence). The V gene lost 2 bases and the J gene lost 2 bases, with 13 bases spanning the gap. The CDR3 spells CASSLPPGGAYNEQFF. The CDR3, as DNA: TGTGCCAGCAGTTTACCCCCCGGAGGGGCCTACAATGAGCAGTTCTTC.

J is TRBJ1-2 and V is TRBV7-9; weak D call: TRBD1 (6 bases). Per the germline V gene, CDR1 is SEHNR and CDR2 is FQNEAQ (reference sequence). CDR3 length: 14 residues. V gave up 0 bases and J gave up 5 bases, with 10 bases separating them. This chain's CDR3 is CASSLARGPYGYTF. The CDR3 DNA reads TGTGCCAGCAGCTTAGCGCGGGGGCCATATGGCTACACCTTC.

This sequence joins TRBV6-5 and TRBJ1-1; D possibly corresponds to TRBD1 (6 bases). Trimming removed 2 bases at V and 7 bases at J, with 14 bases between. The CDR3 consists of 14 residues. Germline CDR1 and CDR2: MNHEY and SVGAGI. In DNA, the CDR3 is TGTGCCAGCAGTTACAGGCATCAGGGGTTTGAAGCTTTCTTT. Its translation is CASSYRHQGFEAFF.

The gene calls are TRBV7-2 and TRBJ1-6, with 8 bases aligning to TRBD1. The CDR3 is 17 residues long. Germline V CDR1 and CDR2: SGHTA, FQGNSA. Trimming at V came to 2 bases and at J to 5 bases, leaving 8 bases not matched to a gene. The chain's CDR3 is CASSLKWGQADNSPLHF. Written as DNA, the CDR3 is TGTGCCAGCAGCTTAAAGTGGGGACAGGCCGATAATTCACCCCTCCACTTT.

Here the CDR3 DNA reads TGTGCCAGCAGCCAGGGGGCGCGTAATGAGCAGTTCTTC. It specifies CASSQGARNEQFF. The rearrangement links TRBV5-8 to TRBJ2-1, with 8 bases aligning to TRBD1. Germline CDR1 SGHTS, CDR2 YDEGEE. The length of the CDR3 is 13 residues. The junction had 4 bases not matched to a gene; V was cut back by 4 bases and J by 7 bases.